This T cell receptor beta chain was found in a study of T cells of healthy individuals. With V trimmed by 1 base and J by 2 bases, 0 bases remained unmatched. Looked up from germline, CDR1 is MNHNS and CDR2 is SASEGT. The CDR3 is 15 residues long. This clonotype has at least ten counts. TCRdb re-analysed the 5' RACE reads in MiXCR, keeping a single row per CDR3 protein. The table records about 82,000 distinct CDR3 sequences, about 5% of them present only once. This sequence was found in a female donor in good health. The V gene is TRBV6-1, the J gene TRBJ2-1; 9 bases line up with TRBD1. CDR3 coding DNA: TGTGCCAGCAGTGAAGGACAGGGGGCCTACAATGAGCAGTTCTTC. Its translation: CASSEGQGAYNEQFF.